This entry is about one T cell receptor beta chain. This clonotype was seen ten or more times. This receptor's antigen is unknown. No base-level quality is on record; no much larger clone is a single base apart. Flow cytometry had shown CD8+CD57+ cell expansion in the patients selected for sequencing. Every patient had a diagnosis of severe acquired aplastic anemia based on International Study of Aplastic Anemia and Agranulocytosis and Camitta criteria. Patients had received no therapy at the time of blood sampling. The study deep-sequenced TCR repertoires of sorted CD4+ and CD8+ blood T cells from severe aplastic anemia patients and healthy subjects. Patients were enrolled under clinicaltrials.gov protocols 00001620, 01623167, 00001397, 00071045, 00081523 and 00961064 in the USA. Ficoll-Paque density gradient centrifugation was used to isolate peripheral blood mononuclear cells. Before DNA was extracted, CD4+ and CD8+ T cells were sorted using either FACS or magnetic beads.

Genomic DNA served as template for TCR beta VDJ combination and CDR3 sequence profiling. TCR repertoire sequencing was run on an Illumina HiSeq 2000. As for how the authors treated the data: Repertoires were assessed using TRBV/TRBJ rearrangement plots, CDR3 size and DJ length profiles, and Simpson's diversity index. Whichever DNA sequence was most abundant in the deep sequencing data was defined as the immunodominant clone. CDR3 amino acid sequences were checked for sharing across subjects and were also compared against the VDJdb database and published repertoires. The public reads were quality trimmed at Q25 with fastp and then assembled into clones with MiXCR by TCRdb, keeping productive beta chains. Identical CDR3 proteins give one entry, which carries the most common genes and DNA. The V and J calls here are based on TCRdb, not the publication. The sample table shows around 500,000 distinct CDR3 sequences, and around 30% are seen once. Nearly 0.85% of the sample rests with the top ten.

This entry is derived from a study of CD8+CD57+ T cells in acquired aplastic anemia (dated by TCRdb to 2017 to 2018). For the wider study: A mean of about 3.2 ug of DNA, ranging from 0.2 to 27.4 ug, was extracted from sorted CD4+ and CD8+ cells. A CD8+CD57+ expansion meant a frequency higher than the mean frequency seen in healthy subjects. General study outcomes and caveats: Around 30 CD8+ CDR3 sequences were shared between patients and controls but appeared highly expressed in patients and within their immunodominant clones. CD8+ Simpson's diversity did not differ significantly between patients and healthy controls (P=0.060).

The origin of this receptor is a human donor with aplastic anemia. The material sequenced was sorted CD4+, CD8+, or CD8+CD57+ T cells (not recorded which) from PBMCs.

The DNA reads as follows: TGTGCCAGCAGTCTCACAGGGCCGAATTCACCCCTCCACTTT. This encodes CASSLTGPNSPLHF. The chain was built from TRBV12-3 or TRBV12-4 and TRBJ1-6; matching of 6 bases hints at TRBD1 as the D gene. Including cysteine and phenylalanine, the CDR3 has 14 amino acids. Only the CDR3 portion is preserved as DNA: 42 bases, with reading frame beginning at the first base. The V and J ends are trimmed by 5 bases and 7 bases, leaving 12 bases between them.